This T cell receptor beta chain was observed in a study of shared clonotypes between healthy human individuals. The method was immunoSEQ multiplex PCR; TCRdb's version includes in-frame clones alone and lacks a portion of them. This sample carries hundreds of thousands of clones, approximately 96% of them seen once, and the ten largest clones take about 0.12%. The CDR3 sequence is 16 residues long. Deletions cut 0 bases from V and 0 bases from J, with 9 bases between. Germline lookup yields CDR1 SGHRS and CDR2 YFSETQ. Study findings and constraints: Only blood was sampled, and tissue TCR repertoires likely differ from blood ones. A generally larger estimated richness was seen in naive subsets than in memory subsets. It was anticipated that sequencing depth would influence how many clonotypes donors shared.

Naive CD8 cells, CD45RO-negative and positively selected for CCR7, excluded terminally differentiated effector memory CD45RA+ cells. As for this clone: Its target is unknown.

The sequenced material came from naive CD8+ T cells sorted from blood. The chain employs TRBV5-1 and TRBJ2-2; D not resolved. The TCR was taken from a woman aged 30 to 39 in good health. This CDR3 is CASSLGVASNTGELFF. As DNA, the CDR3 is TGCGCCAGCAGCTTGGGAGTAGCCTCGAACACCGGGGAGCTGTTTTTT.